This TCR beta chain was captured in a study of T cell responses to AZD1222 COVID-19 vaccine. Points from the study as a whole: Nearly half of spike-specific TCRs reportedly go after variant regions that carry no mutations. Most donors were white British and more were female, and clonal diversity was possibly underestimated.

With respect to this clone: Its cognate antigen is unknown.

The assay was immunoSEQ multiplex PCR, and TCRdb's table has in-frame clones only and misses some. The sample yields 80,000 to 100,000 clones, about nine tenths seen once. The germline V and J ends were trimmed by 1 base and 4 bases, with 7 bases remaining between them. The CDR3 has 13 amino acids. The sample consisted of peripheral blood, taken on day 0 of MenACWY control vaccination. The TCR comes from an adult in good health. The chain is built from TRBV12-3 or TRBV12-4 and TRBJ1-2, with D possibly TRBD1 on 5 matching bases. The DNA of the CDR3 is TGTGCCAGCAGTTTAGAAGGGGTCTATGGCTACACCTTC. This gives the protein CASSLEGVYGYTF.